This T cell receptor beta chain emerged from a study of patients and donors after allogeneic stem cell transplantation. TCRdb reprocessed the RT-PCR reads with MiXCR, giving one entry per CDR3 protein. The data contain about a million distinct CDR3 sequences, 18% of them singletons. V was trimmed by 4 bases and J by 3 bases, leaving 21 bases between them. The CDR3 has 17 amino acids. Looked up from germline, CDR1 is SGHAT and CDR2 is FQNNGV. The sequenced sample consisted of blood, either unsorted or a sorted T cell fraction (not recorded which). This rearrangement joins TRBV11-2 to TRBJ1-1; weak D call: TRBD1 (6 bases). The TCR originated in a human donor who was either an allogeneic HSCT recipient or a stem cell or donor lymphocyte infusion donor (not recorded which). It is not recorded whose cells these are; they may come from a transplant donor. The CDR3 DNA sequence: TGTGCCAGCAGCTCGGGAAGGGGCTGGGGGCTGCACACTGAAGCTTTCTTT. It yields the protein CASSSGRGWGLHTEAFF.